This T cell receptor beta chain is drawn from a study of shared clonotypes between healthy human individuals. Study outcomes and limitations: Clonotype sharing across donors was expected to vary with sequencing depth. Shared clonotypes: approximately 5.3% naive CD4, about 3.3% naive CD8, 2.3% memory CD4, approximately 0.4% memory CD8.

In the sorted-subset replicate PCRs, 150 to 250 ng DNA, some 30,000 T cell genomes, was used. Sequenced by immunoSEQ multiplex PCR; TCRdb stores in-frame clones only, minus some. The repertoire holds some 2,500,000 clones, approximately 93% seen once, with roughly 0.39% in the top ten. V was shortened by 4 bases and J by 1 base, with 8 bases between the two germline ends. Germline V lookup: CDR1 MNHEY, CDR2 SMNVEV (reference sequence). This CDR3 is 13 amino acids long. On this clone: Its antigen is not known. Other DNA variants within this sample encode the same CDR3.

This sequence was found in a man between 18 and 29 years old in good health. Some clones in this sample may be carry-over from other donors' samples. The sequenced sample was naive CD4+ T cells from PBMCs. Noted subset: CD45RA+ positively selected. The chain uses TRBV27 and TRBJ2-7; D gene unclear. The CDR3 DNA follows: TGTGCCAGCAGTTCATCCTTTTCCTACGAGCAGTACTTC. Its protein product is CASSSSFSYEQYF.